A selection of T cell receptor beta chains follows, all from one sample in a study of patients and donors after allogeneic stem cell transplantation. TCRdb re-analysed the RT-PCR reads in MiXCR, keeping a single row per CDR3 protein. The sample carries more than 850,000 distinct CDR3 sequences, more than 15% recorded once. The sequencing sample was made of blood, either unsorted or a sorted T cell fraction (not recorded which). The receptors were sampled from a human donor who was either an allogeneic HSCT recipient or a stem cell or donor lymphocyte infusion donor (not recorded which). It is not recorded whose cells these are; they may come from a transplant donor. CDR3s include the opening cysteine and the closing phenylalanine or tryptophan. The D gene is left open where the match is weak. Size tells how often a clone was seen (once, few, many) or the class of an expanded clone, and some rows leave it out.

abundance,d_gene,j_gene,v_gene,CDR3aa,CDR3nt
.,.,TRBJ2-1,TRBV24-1,CATSDVRGQSNNEQFF,TGTGCCACCAGTGATGTTCGTGGACAGTCCAACAATGAGCAGTTCTTC
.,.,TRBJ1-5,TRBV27,CASSYSPHQPQHF,TGTGCCAGCAGTTATAGTCCCCATCAGCCCCAGCATTTT
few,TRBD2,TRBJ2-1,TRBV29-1,CSVDQGYRLAGYNEQFF,TGCAGCGTTGACCAAGGCTATCGACTAGCGGGGTACAATGAGCAGTTCTTC
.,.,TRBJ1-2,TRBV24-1,CATSARTTNYGYTF,TGTGCCACCAGTGCAAGGACCACTAACTATGGCTACACCTTC
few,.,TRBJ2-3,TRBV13,CASSHNTDTQYF,TGTGCCAGCAGCCATAACACAGATACGCAGTATTTT
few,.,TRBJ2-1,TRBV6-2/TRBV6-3,CASSLTGPGLVDEQFF,TGTGCCAGCAGCTTGACAGGGCCGGGACTAGTGGATGAGCAGTTCTTC
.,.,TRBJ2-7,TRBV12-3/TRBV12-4,CASSSRAGGYEQYF,TGTGCCAGCAGTTCGAGGGCCGGCGGGTACGAGCAGTACTTC
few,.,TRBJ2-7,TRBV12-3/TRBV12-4,CASSLRLPARFYEQYF,TGTGCCAGCAGTTTAAGACTACCAGCTAGATTCTACGAGCAGTACTTC
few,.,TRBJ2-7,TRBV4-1,CASSQESGTYEQYF,TGCGCCAGCAGCCAAGAATCGGGAACCTACGAGCAGTACTTC
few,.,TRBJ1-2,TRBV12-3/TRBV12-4,CASSLLERVSIYGYTF,TGTGCCAGCAGTTTATTGGAGAGGGTGTCCATCTATGGCTACACCTTC
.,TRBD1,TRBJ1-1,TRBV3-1,CASSYGQDTEAFF,TGTGCCAGCAGTTATGGACAGGACACTGAAGCTTTCTTT
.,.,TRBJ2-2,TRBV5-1,CASSPVGDYRRGELFF,TGCGCCAGCAGCCCGGTGGGTGACTACCGGCGGGGGGAGCTGTTTTTT
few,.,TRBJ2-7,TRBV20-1,CSALGGGGHEQYF,TGCAGTGCCCTGGGGGGCGGCGGCCACGAGCAGTACTTC
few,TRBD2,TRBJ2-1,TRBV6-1,CASTEGRTSGRAEQFF,TGTGCCAGCACCGAAGGGAGGACTAGCGGGAGGGCGGAGCAGTTCTTC
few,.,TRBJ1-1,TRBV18,CASSRRAALPEAFF,TGTGCCAGCTCCCGGCGGGCGGCTCTCCCTGAAGCTTTCTTT
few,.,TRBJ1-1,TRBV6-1,CASSEAGHGVEAFF,TGTGCCAGCAGTGAAGCGGGACATGGGGTGGAGGCTTTCTTT
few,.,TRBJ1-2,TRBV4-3,CASSPNSGRANYGYTF,TGCGCCAGCAGCCCGAATTCAGGGCGGGCTAACTATGGCTACACCTTC
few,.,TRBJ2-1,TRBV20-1,CSASWGHEQFF,TGCAGTGCTAGTTGGGGGCATGAGCAGTTCTTC
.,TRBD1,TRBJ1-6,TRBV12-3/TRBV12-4,CASSPGTGISYNSPLHF,TGTGCCAGCAGTCCGGGGACAGGAATCTCCTATAATTCACCCCTCCACTTT
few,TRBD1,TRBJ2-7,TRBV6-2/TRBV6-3,CASKRTGGAYEQYF,TGTGCCAGCAAAAGGACAGGGGGAGCCTACGAGCAGTACTTC
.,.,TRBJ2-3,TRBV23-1,CASSQFFGVSSDTQYF,TGCGCCAGCAGTCAATTCTTCGGGGTCTCTTCAGATACGCAGTATTTT
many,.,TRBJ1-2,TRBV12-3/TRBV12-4,CASSLLANYGYTF,TGTGCCAGCAGTCTATTAGCTAACTATGGCTACACCTTC
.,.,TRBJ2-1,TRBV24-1,CATSEVAPAGEQFF,TGTGCCACCAGTGAAGTTGCGCCGGCGGGTGAGCAGTTCTTC
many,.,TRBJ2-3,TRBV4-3,CASSQDSEGAADTQYF,TGCGCCAGCAGCCAAGATTCGGAGGGCGCGGCAGATACGCAGTATTTT
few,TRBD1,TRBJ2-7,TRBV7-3,CASSFDRGILSSYEQYF,TGTGCCAGCAGCTTCGACAGGGGCATACTAAGCTCCTACGAGCAGTACTTC
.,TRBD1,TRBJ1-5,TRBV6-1,CASSRSAGGGNQPQHF,TGTGCCAGCAGCCGATCGGCAGGGGGGGGCAATCAGCCCCAGCATTTT
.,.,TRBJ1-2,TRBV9,CASSVGVELGYGYTF,TGTGCCAGCAGCGTAGGAGTGGAGCTGGGCTATGGCTACACCTTC
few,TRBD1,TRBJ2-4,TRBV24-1,CATSDSGQGAKNIQYF,TGTGCCACCAGTGATTCTGGACAGGGCGCCAAAAACATTCAGTACTTC
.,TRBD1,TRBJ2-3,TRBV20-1,CSAAGTGVRTDTQYF,TGCAGTGCTGCCGGGACAGGGGTTCGTACAGATACGCAGTATTTT
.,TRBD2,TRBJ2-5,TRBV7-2,CASSMTSGAAGETQYF,TGTGCCAGCAGCATGACTAGCGGGGCCGCGGGGGAGACCCAGTACTTC
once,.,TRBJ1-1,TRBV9,CASSVETALGKNTEAFF,TGTGCCAGCAGCGTAGAGACAGCCCTGGGGAAAAACACTGAAGCTTTCTTT
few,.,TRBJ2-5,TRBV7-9,CASSLLPTAGQETQYF,TGTGCCAGCAGCTTGCTCCCTACGGCGGGTCAAGAGACCCAGTACTTC
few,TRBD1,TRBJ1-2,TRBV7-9,CASSQWTGENYGYTF,TGTGCCAGCAGCCAGTGGACAGGAGAAAACTATGGCTACACCTTC
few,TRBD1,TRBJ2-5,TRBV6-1,CASSEGTGGRETQYF,TGTGCCAGCAGTGAAGGGACAGGGGGTCGGGAGACCCAGTACTTC